Each of the 24 T cell receptor beta chains below was sequenced from the same sample in a study of cytomegalovirus exposure and HLA in healthy donors. Primers: 60 Vbeta forward and 13 Jbeta reverse. Repertoires were generated with immunoSEQ multiplex PCR, while TCRdb's copy carries only in-frame clones and drops some. The sample has about 160,000 clones, 86% seen once; the top ten hold approximately 2%. Sequencing was carried out using PBMCs. The origin of the receptors is a woman younger than 35 in good health and CMV-seronegative.

The gene calls are TRBV28 and TRBJ1-3, with D possibly being TRBD1 (6 bases). CDR3 length: 15 amino acids. Germline V lookup: CDR1 MDHEN, CDR2 SYDVKM. V was cut by 4 bases and J by 3 bases, with 13 bases left in between. The CDR3 protein is CASSSTQGGGNTIYF. The CDR3 DNA sequence: TGTGCCAGCAGTTCGACCCAAGGGGGTGGAAACACCATATATTTT.

The chain recombines TRBV5-6 with TRBJ1-2; perhaps TRBD1 as D (6 bases). Germline-derived CDR1 and CDR2 are SGHDT and YYEEEE. The V end was cut by 4 bases, the J end by 2 bases, with 15 bases between. The length of the CDR3 is 15 residues. CDR3 DNA sequence: TGTGCCAGCAGCGCAGCAGGACAGTTAAACTATGGCTACACCTTC. This translates into CASSAAGQLNYGYTF.

CDR3 nucleotides: TGTGCCAGCAGTTTCGGTACAGCAGAAAAACTGTTTTTT. Its translation: CASSFGTAEKLFF. The chain recombines TRBV28 with TRBJ1-4; D ambiguous. V dropped 3 bases and J dropped 8 bases, with 10 bases sitting between them. The CDR3 length is 13 residues. Germline CDR1 MDHEN, CDR2 SYDVKM.

The gene calls are TRBV27 and TRBJ1-1; the D gene is possibly TRBD1 (5 bases). This CDR3 contains 14 residues. Trimming took 3 bases from V and 1 from J, leaving 9 bases between them. Germline lookup yields CDR1 MNHEY and CDR2 SMNVEV (reference sequence). CDR3 in DNA: TGTGCCAGCAGTTTGGCAGGGTCGAACACTGAAGCTTTCTTT. The encoded protein is CASSLAGSNTEAFF.

The chain combines TRBV11-2 with TRBJ1-1; 7 bases are shared with TRBD1. The CDR3 is 14 amino acids. CDR1 is SGHAT and CDR2 is FQNNGV in the germline V gene. With V trimmed by 3 bases and J by 11 bases, 12 bases remained unmatched. The CDR3 nucleotides are TGTGCCAGCAGCTTCCCGTACGGACAGGCAGAGGCTTTCTTT. It specifies CASSFPYGQAEAFF.

J is TRBJ2-3 and V is TRBV27; perhaps TRBD2 as D (6 bases). The CDR3 covers 15 residues. Trimming removed 7 bases from V and 5 bases from J, with 19 bases in between. The V gene's germline CDR1 is MNHEY and CDR2 SMNVEV (reference sequence). CDR3 protein: CASKYLGLGGDTQYF. In DNA form, the CDR3 reads TGTGCCAGCAAATATCTGGGACTGGGCGGAGATACGCAGTATTTT.

The chain has TRBV30 and TRBJ2-1, with 13 nucleotides matching TRBD2. Germline assignment: CDR1 GTSNPN and CDR2 SVGIG (reference sequence). The CDR3 is 14 amino acids. The CDR3 loop reads CARLAGGMGNEQFF. The CDR3 DNA follows: TGTGCTAGACTAGCGGGAGGTATGGGCAATGAGCAGTTCTTC.

This clone was seen once. The gene calls are TRBV2 and TRBJ2-3, with 10 positions matching TRBD2. V was pared by 5 bases and J by 5 bases, with 13 bases of the junction left unmatched. The CDR3 contains 17 residues. The germline CDR1 and CDR2 sequences are SNHLY and FYNNEI. CDR3 bases: TGTGCCAGCAGTCCCTTCGCCAGCGGGGGGGCCCAAGATACGCAGTATTTT. Translated, it gives CASSPFASGGAQDTQYF.

The CDR3 sequence: CAWRRPGTIGTEAFF. The CDR3 nucleotides read TGTGCCTGGAGGAGACCCGGGACAATAGGCACTGAAGCTTTCTTT. The V and J genes are TRBV30 and TRBJ1-1, with a tentative D call TRBD1 (6 bases). Germline V lookup: CDR1 GTSNPN, CDR2 SVGIG (reference sequence). V lost 3 bases to trimming and J lost 4 bases, with 18 bases between them. The CDR3 runs 15 residues.

This chain uses TRBV19 with TRBJ1-2, with D unclear. Per the germline V gene, CDR1 is LNHDA and CDR2 is SQIVND (reference sequence). The CDR3 loop spans 13 amino acids. V dropped 7 bases and J dropped 6 bases, with 15 bases sitting between them. Written as DNA, the CDR3 is TGTGCCAGTACCCCAGAGGGAGCCGATGGCTACACCTTC. It encodes CASTPEGADGYTF. Drawing the rest from reference TRBV19 and TRBJ1-2, the complete variable domain is DGGITQSPKYLFRKEGQNVTLSCEQNLNHDAMYWYRQDPGQGLRLIYYSQIVNDFQKGDIAEGYSVSREKKESFPLTVTSAQKNPTAFYLCASTPEGADGYTFGSGTRLTVV.

The CDR3 sequence is CASSLDMTDTQYF. The CDR3 coding sequence is TGTGCCAGCAGCTTGGATATGACAGATACGCAGTATTTT. The gene calls are TRBV5-4 and TRBJ2-3; D call uncertain. This CDR3 spans 13 amino acids. Germline-derived CDR1 and CDR2 are SGHNT and YYREEE (reference sequence). V lost 0 bases to trimming and J lost 3 bases, with 5 bases between them.

This clone occurred a few times. This chain joins TRBV4-1 and TRBJ1-4; no firm D call. This CDR3 contains 15 residues. Per germline, CDR1 MGHRA and CDR2 YSYEKL. The ends were cut back, 6 bases at V and 1 base at J, with 12 bases in the middle. The CDR3 DNA reads TGCGCCAGCAGTTCCCCGGGGAGAACTAATGAAAAACTGTTTTTT. This encodes CASSSPGRTNEKLFF.

The chain uses TRBV4-1 and TRBJ2-1; TRBD2 agrees at 12 bases. The CDR3 covers 19 residues. J gave up 2 bases and V 0 bases, and 8 bases lay outside the gene matches. Germline V gene lookup returns CDR1 MGHRA and CDR2 YSYEKL. The CDR3 loop is CASSQERSLAGGPYNEQFF. CDR3 bases: TGCGCCAGCAGCCAAGAGCGTTCCCTAGCGGGAGGGCCCTACAATGAGCAGTTCTTC.

The chain links TRBV13 to TRBJ2-1; 7 positions match TRBD2. The CDR3 runs to 19 residues. After removal of 2 bases from V and 4 bases from J, the junction contained 17 bases not matched to a gene. The germline CDR1 and CDR2 sequences are PRHDT and FYEKMQ (reference sequence). In DNA, the CDR3 is TGTGCCAGCAGCTTAACGGGGGGAGGGTTTGGCGGGAGTTACAATGAGCAGTTCTTC. This sequence encodes CASSLTGGGFGGSYNEQFF.

This sequence joins TRBV19 and TRBJ2-5; TRBD2 agrees at 11 bases. CDR1 is LNHDA and CDR2 is SQIVND in the germline V gene (reference sequence). CDR3 length equals 16 residues. J lost 1 base, V lost 4 bases, and 5 bases had no gene match. Here the CDR3 DNA reads TGTGCCAGTAGTAAGCGACTAGCGGGGATCCAAGAGACCCAGTACTTC. It encodes CASSKRLAGIQETQYF. Full variable domain (rest looked up from reference TRBV19 and TRBJ2-5): DGGITQSPKYLFRKEGQNVTLSCEQNLNHDAMYWYRQDPGQGLRLIYYSQIVNDFQKGDIAEGYSVSREKKESFPLTVTSAQKNPTAFYLCASSKRLAGIQETQYFGPGTRLLVL.

The V and J genes are TRBV7-8 and TRBJ2-7; 7 bases are shared with TRBD2. Trimming cost V 5 bases and J 0 bases; bases outside gene matches: 10. The germline V gene encodes CDR1 SGHVS and CDR2 FQNEAQ. This CDR3 is 16 amino acids long. CDR3 loop: CASSHAGTTSSYEQYF. DNA of the CDR3: TGTGCCAGCAGCCATGCCGGGACTACAAGCTCCTACGAGCAGTACTTC.

The chain joins TRBV27 to TRBJ2-3; a possible D gene is TRBD2 (6 bases). The CDR3 is 17 amino acids. Between the trimmed V and J ends, which lost 4 bases and 10 bases, there was a span of 27 bases. Germline V lookup: CDR1 MNHEY, CDR2 SMNVEV (reference sequence). CDR3 in amino acids: CASSSPLGGEGLWAQYF. The DNA of the CDR3 is TGTGCCAGCAGTTCCCCGCTTGGCGGGGAAGGTTTGTGGGCGCAGTATTTT.

The J gene is TRBJ1-1, the V gene TRBV6-1; 8 nucleotides line up with TRBD1. The germline gives CDR1 MNHNS, CDR2 SASEGT. Trimming took 6 bases from V and 0 from J; bases not matched to a gene: 3. CDR3 length: 14 residues. The CDR3 loop reads CASRLQGVNTEAFF. Here the CDR3 DNA reads TGTGCCAGCAGACTACAGGGGGTGAACACTGAAGCTTTCTTT.

The chain uses TRBV18 and TRBJ1-5; D is undetermined. The CDR3 spans 14 residues. Germline V gene data show CDR1 as KGHSH and CDR2 as LQKENI. The V and J ends lost 3 bases and 2 bases respectively, with 8 bases between them. For the CDR3, the DNA is TGTGCCAGCTCACCCGCGCAGGGCAATCAGCCCCAGCATTTT. Residues: CASSPAQGNQPQHF.

This clone was seen a single time. This sequence joins TRBV18 and TRBJ1-2; 8 positions agree with TRBD1. Germline V CDR1 and CDR2: KGHSH, LQKENI. V gave up 3 bases and J gave up 2 bases; unmatched junction bases: 5. CDR3 length: 15 amino acids. This CDR3 reads CASSPGQGPNYGYTF. As DNA, the CDR3 is TGTGCCAGCTCACCCGGACAGGGCCCAAACTATGGCTACACCTTC. The full variable domain, rest sourced from reference TRBV18 and TRBJ1-2, is NAGVMQNPRHLVRRRGQEARLRCSPMKGHSHVYWYRQLPEEGLKFMVYLQKENIIDESGMPKERFSAEFPKEGPSILRIQQVVRGDSAAYFCASSPGQGPNYGYTFGSGTRLTVV.

The CDR3 coding sequence is TGTGCCAGCACCGGGAGATCCAACTCAAATTCACCCCTCCACTTT. Translation gives CASTGRSNSNSPLHF. The V gene is TRBV2, the J gene TRBJ1-6; D is undetermined. CDR1 and CDR2 (germline): SNHLY, FYNNEI. Trimming took 7 bases from V and 7 from J, leaving 17 bases between them. The CDR3 totals 15 residues.

V is TRBV19 and J is TRBJ1-5; the D is unclear. The CDR3 is 16 amino acids. Germline loops: CDR1 LNHDA, CDR2 SQIVND (reference sequence). The germline V and J ends were trimmed by 8 bases and 0 bases, with 17 bases remaining between them. CDR3 DNA: TGTGCCAGTTCCTTATCGTATGGCCTTAGCAATCAGCCCCAGCATTTT. Amino acids: CASSLSYGLSNQPQHF.

CDR3 nucleotide sequence: TGTGCCAGCAGTTATCAGGGATTCTCTGGAAACACCATATATTTT. It specifies CASSYQGFSGNTIYF. This chain connects TRBV6-5 to TRBJ1-3, with a tentative D call TRBD1 (5 bases). Trimming shortened V by 3 bases and J by 0 bases, and 9 bases separated the two germline ends. Germline CDR1 MNHEY, CDR2 SVGAGI. The CDR3 has 15 residues.

The chain is built from TRBV2 and TRBJ1-1; 10 bases agree with TRBD1. Losses at the gene ends were 10 bases for V and 4 bases for J; bases not matched to a gene: 6. In germline, CDR1 is SNHLY, CDR2 FYNNEI. This CDR3 has 13 residues. The CDR3 here is CATGQGTATEAFF. The CDR3 bases are TGTGCCACGGGACAGGGGACGGCCACTGAAGCTTTCTTT.